This TCR beta chain was documented in a study of T cell repertoires in cytomegalovirus infection. At the level of the study: Indications of both CMV infection and matching HLA type were provided by public TCR beta signatures.

This clonotype was observed a few times. Its antigen is unidentified. Study-wide results and caveats: The cumulative frequency of public TCR beta families identified carriers of CMV plus the relevant HLA. In two of eight donors, the top clonotype was HLA-C-restricted CMV-specific.

TCRdb redid the calling of the reads with MiXCR, one entry per CDR3 protein. The sample records about 310,000 distinct CDR3 sequences, 20% to 30% being singletons. The CDR3 sequence is 15 residues long. V was shortened by 7 bases and J by 1 base, with 16 bases between the two germline ends. Per the germline V gene, CDR1 is SNHLY and CDR2 is FYNNEI. The receptor comes from a human donor in good health (CMV status not recorded). Some clones in this sample may be carry-over from other donors' samples. This material consisted of cultured PBMCs, taken from culture after CMV antigen stimulation. The chain recombines TRBV2 with TRBJ1-2; D is undetermined. The CDR3 bases are TGTGCCAGCACCCTTGAGAATGGGGTTAACTATGGCTACACCTTC. Residues: CASTLENGVNYGYTF.